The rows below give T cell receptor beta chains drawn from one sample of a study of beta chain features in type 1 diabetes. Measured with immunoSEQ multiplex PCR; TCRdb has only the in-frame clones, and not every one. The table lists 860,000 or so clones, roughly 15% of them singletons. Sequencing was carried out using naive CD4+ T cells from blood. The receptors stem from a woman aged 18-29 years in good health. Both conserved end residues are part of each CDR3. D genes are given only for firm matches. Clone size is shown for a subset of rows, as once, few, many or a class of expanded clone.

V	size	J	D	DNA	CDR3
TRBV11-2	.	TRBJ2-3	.	TGTGCCAGTAGTCATGCCACGCAGTATTTT	CASSHATQYF
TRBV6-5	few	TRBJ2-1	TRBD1	TGTGCCAGCAGTTACGGGACAGGGGCTAATGAGCAGTTCTTC	CASSYGTGANEQFF
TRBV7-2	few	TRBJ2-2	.	TGTGCCAGCAGCTTCCCTCTACATCGGGCCGGGGAGCTGTTTTTT	CASSFPLHRAGELFF
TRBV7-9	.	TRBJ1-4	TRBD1	TGTGCCAGCAGCAGACAGGGGTCTAGTAATGAAAAACTGTTTTTT	CASSRQGSSNEKLFF
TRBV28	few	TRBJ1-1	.	TGTGCCAGCACCCAGGGCTGGAACACTGAAGCTTTCTTT	CASTQGWNTEAFF
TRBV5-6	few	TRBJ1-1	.	TGTGCCAGCAGCTTAGCGATGAGGAACACTGAAGCTTTCTTT	CASSLAMRNTEAFF
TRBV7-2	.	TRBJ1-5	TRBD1	TGTGCCAGCAGCACGGACAGGGGATACAATCAGCCCCAGCATTTT	CASSTDRGYNQPQHF
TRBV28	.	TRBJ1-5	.	TGTGCCAGCAGTTTACGAGGACTTGTTAGGGATCAGCCCCAGCATTTT	CASSLRGLVRDQPQHF
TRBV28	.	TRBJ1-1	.	TGTGCCAGCAGTTTGTGGGGTTTGTCTGAAGCTTTCTTT	CASSLWGLSEAFF
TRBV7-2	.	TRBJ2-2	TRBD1	TGTGCCAGCAGCCCAAAAGGGACAGCCCGAAGGGAGCTGTTTTTT	CASSPKGTARRELFF
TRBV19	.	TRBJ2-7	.	TGTGCCAGTAGTATTGGGTCCCTAGCGAGGCACGAGCAGTACTTC	CASSIGSLARHEQYF
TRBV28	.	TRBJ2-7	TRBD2	TGTGCCAGCAGTTTATGGCCTAGCGGGAGGTCCTACGAGCAGTACTTC	CASSLWPSGRSYEQYF
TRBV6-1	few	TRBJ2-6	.	TGTGCCAGCAGTGAAGATGCGAACAGGGCTGGGGCCAACGTCCTGACTTTC	CASSEDANRAGANVLTF
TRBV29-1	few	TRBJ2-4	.	TGCAGCGTCGAAACAGGGATCATTCAGTACTTC	CSVETGIIQYF
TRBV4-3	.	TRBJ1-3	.	TGCGCCAGCAGCCAAGATTTAGTTTCCGGCTCTTTGTTCACCATATATTTT	CASSQDLVSGSLFTIYF
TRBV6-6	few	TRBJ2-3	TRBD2	TGTGCCAGCAGAACGGGACTAGCGTACACAGATACGCAGTATTTT	CASRTGLAYTDTQYF
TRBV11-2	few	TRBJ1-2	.	TGTGCCAGCAGCTTCCTTAACTATGGCTACACCTTC	CASSFLNYGYTF
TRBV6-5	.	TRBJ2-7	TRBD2	TGTGCCAGCGGACGACGAGCGGGGGCCTACGAGCAGTACTTC	CASGRRAGAYEQYF
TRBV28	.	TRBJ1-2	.	TGTGCCAGCAGTTCATCCCCGGACACCTTGGGCTACACCTTC	CASSSSPDTLGYTF
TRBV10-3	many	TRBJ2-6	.	TGTGCCAGCCAGGGACCGACCTCTGGGGCCAACGTCCTGACTTTC	CASQGPTSGANVLTF
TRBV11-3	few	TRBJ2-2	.	TGTGCCAGCAGACAAAACACCGGGGAGCTGTTTTTT	CASRQNTGELFF
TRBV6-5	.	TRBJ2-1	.	TGTGCCAGCAGTAGAGGGGGAGCAGGCTACAATGAGCAGTTCTTC	CASSRGGAGYNEQFF
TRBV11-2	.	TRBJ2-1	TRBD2	TGCGCCAGCAGCCAAGGACTAGCGCTACACGATGAGCAGTTCTTC	CASSQGLALHDEQFF
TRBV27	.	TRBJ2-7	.	TGTGCCAGCAGTCCATCGAGCTCCTACGAGCAGTACTTC	CASSPSSSYEQYF
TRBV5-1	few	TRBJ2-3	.	TGCGCCAGCAGCTTAACAGATACGCAGTATTTT	CASSLTDTQYF
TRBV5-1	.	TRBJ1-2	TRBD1	TGCGCCAGCAGTTCCGGGACAGGACTTTGGTATGGCTACACCTTC	CASSSGTGLWYGYTF
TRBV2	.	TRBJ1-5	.	TGTGCCAGCAGTGAAGCGCTTCGGAGTACCCAGCCCCAGCATTTT	CASSEALRSTQPQHF
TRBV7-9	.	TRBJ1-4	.	TGTGCCAGCAGCCCCCCCTCCCGGGAAAAACTGTTTTTT	CASSPPSREKLFF
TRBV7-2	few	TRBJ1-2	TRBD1	TGTGCCAGCAGCTCCGGGGGACAGGGAAACTATGGCTACACCTTC	CASSSGGQGNYGYTF